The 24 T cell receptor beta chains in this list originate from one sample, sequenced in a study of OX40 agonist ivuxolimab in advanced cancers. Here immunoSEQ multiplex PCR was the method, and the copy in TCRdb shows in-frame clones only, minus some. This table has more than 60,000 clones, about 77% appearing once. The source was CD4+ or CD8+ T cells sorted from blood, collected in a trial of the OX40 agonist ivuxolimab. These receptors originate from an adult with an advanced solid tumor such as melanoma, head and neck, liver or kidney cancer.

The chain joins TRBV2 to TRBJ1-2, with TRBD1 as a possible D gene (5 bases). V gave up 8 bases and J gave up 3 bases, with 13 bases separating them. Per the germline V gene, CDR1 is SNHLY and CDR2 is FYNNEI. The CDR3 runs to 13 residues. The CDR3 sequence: CASLLVRDYGYTF. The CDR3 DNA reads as TGTGCCAGCCTACTTGTCAGGGACTATGGCTACACCTTC.

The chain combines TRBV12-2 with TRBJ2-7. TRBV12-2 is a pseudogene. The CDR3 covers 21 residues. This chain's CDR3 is CASRSHPLRQHGPDLTNEQYF. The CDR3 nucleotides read TGTGCAAGTCGCTCACACCCGCTCAGGCAGCACGGCCCAGATCTTACTAACGAGCAGTACTTC.

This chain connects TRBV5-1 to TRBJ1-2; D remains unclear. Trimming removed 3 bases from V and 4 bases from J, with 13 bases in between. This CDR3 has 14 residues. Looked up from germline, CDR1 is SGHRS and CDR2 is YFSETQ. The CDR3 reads CASSSSGRGYGYTF. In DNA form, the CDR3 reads TGCGCCAGCAGCTCCTCTGGTAGAGGCTATGGCTACACCTTC.

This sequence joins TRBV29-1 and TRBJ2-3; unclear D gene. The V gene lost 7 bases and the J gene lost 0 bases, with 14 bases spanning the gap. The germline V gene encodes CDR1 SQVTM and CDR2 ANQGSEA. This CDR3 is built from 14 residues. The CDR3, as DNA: TGCAGCGCAAAGGCCGGAACTAGCACAGATACGCAGTATTTT. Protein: CSAKAGTSTDTQYF.

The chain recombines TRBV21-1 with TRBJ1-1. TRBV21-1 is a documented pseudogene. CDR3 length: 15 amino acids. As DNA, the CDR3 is TGTGCCAGCATCGAACCGGGACTTATGAACACTGAAGCTTTCTTT. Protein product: CASIEPGLMNTEAFF.

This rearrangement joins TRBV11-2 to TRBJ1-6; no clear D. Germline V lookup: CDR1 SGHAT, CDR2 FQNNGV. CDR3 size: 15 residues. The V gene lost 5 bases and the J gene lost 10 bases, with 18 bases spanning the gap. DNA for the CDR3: TGTGCCAGCAGCACCCTGGCGGGGAGACGGTCACCCCTCCACTTT. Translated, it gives CASSTLAGRRSPLHF. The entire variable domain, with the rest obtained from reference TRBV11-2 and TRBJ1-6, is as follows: EAGVAQSPRYKIIEKRQSVAFWCNPISGHATLYWYQQILGQGPKLLIQFQNNGVVDDSQLPKDRFSAERLKGVDSTLKIQPAKLEDSAVYLCASSTLAGRRSPLHFGNGTRLTVT.

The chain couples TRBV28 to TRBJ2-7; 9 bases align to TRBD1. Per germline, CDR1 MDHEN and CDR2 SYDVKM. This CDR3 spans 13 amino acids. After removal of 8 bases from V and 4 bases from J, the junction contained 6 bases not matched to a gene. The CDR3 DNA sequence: TGTGCCAGCCGAATGACAGGGGGGTACGAGCAGTACTTC. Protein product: CASRMTGGYEQYF.

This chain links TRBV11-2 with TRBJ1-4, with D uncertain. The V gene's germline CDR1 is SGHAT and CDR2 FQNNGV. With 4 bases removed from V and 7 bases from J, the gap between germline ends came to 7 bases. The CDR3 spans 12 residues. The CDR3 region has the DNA TGTGCCAGCAGCTGGAACGGTGAAAAACTGTTTTTT. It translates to CASSWNGEKLFF. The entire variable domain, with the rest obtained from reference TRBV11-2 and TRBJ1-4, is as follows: EAGVAQSPRYKIIEKRQSVAFWCNPISGHATLYWYQQILGQGPKLLIQFQNNGVVDDSQLPKDRFSAERLKGVDSTLKIQPAKLEDSAVYLCASSWNGEKLFFGSGTQLSVL.

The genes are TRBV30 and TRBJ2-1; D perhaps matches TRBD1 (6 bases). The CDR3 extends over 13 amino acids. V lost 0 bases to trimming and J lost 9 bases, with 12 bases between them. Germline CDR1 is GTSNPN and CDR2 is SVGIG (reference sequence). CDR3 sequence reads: CAWSVQGFGEQFF. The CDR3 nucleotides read TGTGCCTGGAGTGTACAGGGTTTCGGTGAGCAGTTCTTC. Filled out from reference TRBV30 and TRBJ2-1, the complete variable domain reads SQTIHQWPATLVQPVGSPLSLECTVEGTSNPNLYWYRQAAGRGLQLLFYSVGIGQISSEVPQNLSASRPQDRQFILSSKKLLLSDSGFYLCAWSVQGFGEQFFGPGTRLTVL.

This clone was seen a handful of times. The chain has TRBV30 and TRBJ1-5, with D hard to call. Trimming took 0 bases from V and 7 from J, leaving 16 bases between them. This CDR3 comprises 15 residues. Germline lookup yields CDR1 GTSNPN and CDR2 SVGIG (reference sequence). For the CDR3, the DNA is TGTGCCTGGAGTGTACCGGGATCAACCACACAGCCCCAGCATTTT. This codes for CAWSVPGSTTQPQHF.

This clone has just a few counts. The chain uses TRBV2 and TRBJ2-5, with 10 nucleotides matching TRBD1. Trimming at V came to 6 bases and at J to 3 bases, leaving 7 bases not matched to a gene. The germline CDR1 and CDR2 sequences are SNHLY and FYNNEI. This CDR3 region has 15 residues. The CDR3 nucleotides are TGTGCCAGCAGCAGATGGACAGGGGGGAAAGAGACCCAGTACTTC. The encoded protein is CASSRWTGGKETQYF.

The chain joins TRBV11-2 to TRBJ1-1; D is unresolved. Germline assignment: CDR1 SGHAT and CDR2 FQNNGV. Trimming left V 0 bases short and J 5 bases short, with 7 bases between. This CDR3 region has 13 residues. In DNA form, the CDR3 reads TGTGCCAGCAGCTTAGATATGGGGACTGAAGCTTTCTTT. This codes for CASSLDMGTEAFF.

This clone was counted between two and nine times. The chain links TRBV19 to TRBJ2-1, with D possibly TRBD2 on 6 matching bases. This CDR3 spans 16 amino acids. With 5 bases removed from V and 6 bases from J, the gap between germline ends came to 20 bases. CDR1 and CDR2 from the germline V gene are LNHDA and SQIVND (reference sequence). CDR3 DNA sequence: TGTGCCAGTAGTCCCCAGCGGGTCCCGTTCGGCAATGAGCAGTTCTTC. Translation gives CASSPQRVPFGNEQFF.

The CDR3 region has the DNA TGTGCCAGCAGCGGGCTGGGGGGATTCACTGAAGCTTTCTTT. It is translated as CASSGLGGFTEAFF. The V call is TRBV5-4, the J call TRBJ1-1, with D possibly matching TRBD1 (5 bases). Germline V gives CDR1 SGHNT, CDR2 YYREEE (reference sequence). The CDR3 has 14 amino acids. V was shortened by 4 bases and J by 4 bases, with 14 bases between the two germline ends.

This chain's CDR3 is CASSLTRLDTDTQYF. CDR3 DNA: TGTGCCAGCAGCTTAACGAGACTTGACACAGATACGCAGTATTTT. The V call is TRBV7-3, the J call TRBJ2-3; D not certain. Germline CDR1 and CDR2: SGHTA and FQGTGA. The CDR3 is 15 residues long. V dropped 0 bases and J dropped 2 bases, with 9 bases sitting between them. The full variable domain, its missing parts supplied by reference TRBV7-3 and TRBJ2-3, is GAGVSQTPSNKVTEKGKYVELRCDPISGHTALYWYRQSLGQGPEFLIYFQGTGAADDSGLPNDRFFAVRPEGSVSTLKIQRTERGDSAVYLCASSLTRLDTDTQYFGPGTRLTVL.

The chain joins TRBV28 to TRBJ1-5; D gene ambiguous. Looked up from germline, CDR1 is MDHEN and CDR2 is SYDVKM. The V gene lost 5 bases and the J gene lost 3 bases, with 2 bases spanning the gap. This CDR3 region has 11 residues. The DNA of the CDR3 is TGTGCCAGCAGTGCCAATCAGCCCCAGCATTTT. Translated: CASSANQPQHF.

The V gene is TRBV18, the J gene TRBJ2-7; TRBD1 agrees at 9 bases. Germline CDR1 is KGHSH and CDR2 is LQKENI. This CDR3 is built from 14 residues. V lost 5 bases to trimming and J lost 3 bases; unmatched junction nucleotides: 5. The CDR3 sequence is CASSTRQGVYEQYF. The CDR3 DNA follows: TGTGCCAGCTCAACCCGACAGGGGGTCTACGAGCAGTACTTC.

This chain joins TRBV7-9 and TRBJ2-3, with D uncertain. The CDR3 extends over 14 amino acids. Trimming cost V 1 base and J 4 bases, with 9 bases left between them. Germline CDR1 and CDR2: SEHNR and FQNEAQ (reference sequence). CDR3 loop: CASSLVLSADTQYF. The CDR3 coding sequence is TGTGCCAGCAGCTTAGTTTTATCCGCAGATACGCAGTATTTT.

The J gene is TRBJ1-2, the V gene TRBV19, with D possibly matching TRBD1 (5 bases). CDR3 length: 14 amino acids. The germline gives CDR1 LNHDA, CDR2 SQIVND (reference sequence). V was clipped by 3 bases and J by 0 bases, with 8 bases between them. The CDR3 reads CASSISGPNYGYTF. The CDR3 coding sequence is TGTGCCAGTAGTATCTCAGGGCCTAACTATGGCTACACCTTC.

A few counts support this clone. CDR3 protein: CASSERAWKGGQPQHF. CDR3 DNA sequence: TGTGCCAGCAGTGAAAGGGCCTGGAAGGGTGGACAGCCCCAGCATTTT. The chain carries TRBV2 and TRBJ1-5; the D is unclear. The CDR3 covers 16 residues. Trimming stripped 2 bases from V and 7 bases from J, with 18 bases between. Germline-derived CDR1 and CDR2 are SNHLY and FYNNEI.

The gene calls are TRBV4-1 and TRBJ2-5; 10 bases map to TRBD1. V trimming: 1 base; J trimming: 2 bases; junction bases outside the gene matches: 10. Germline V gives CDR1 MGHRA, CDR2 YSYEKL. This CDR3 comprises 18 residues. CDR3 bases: TGCGCCAGCAGCCAAGTTCCGGGACAGGGGCTTAGTCAAGAGACCCAGTACTTC. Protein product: CASSQVPGQGLSQETQYF.

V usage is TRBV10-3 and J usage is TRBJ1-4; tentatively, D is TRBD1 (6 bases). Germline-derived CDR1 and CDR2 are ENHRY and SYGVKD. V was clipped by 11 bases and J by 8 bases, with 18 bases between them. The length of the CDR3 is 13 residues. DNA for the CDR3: TGTGCCGAACGAACAGGGAGGAAAGAAAAACTGTTTTTT. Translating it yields CAERTGRKEKLFF.

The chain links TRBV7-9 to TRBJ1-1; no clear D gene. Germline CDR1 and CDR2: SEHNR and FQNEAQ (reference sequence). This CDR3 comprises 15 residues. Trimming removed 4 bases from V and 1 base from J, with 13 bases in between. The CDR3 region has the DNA TGTGCCAGCAGCTCCCGCAAAGGAGGGAACACTGAAGCTTTCTTT. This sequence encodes CASSSRKGGNTEAFF.

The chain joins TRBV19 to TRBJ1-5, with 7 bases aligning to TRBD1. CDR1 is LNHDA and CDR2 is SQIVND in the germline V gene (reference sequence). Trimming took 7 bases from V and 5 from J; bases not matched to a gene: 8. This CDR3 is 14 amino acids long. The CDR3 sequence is CASTRGGADQPQHF. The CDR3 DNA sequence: TGTGCCAGTACTAGAGGGGGCGCCGATCAGCCCCAGCATTTT. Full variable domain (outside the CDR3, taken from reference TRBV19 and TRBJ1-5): DGGITQSPKYLFRKEGQNVTLSCEQNLNHDAMYWYRQDPGQGLRLIYYSQIVNDFQKGDIAEGYSVSREKKESFPLTVTSAQKNPTAFYLCASTRGGADQPQHFGDGTRLSIL.